Shown below are 32 T cell receptor beta chains from a single sample sequenced in a study of cytomegalovirus exposure and HLA in healthy donors. 13 Jbeta primers and 60 Vbeta primers were used for the PCR. Data came from immunoSEQ multiplex PCR; TCRdb stores just in-frame clones and leaves some out. The table records about 220,000 clones, about 80% of them present only once. The sequencing input was PBMCs. The receptors were sampled from a man between 35 and 55 years old in good health and CMV-seropositive.

The chain joins TRBV7-8 to TRBJ2-7; 9 bases align to TRBD2. Germline CDR1 and CDR2: SGHVS and FQNEAQ. CDR3 length equals 14 residues. The V gene end was trimmed by 5 bases and the J gene end by 0 bases; junction bases not matched to a gene: 2. This chain's CDR3 is CASSHSGSSYEQYF. The CDR3 bases are TGTGCCAGCAGCCATAGCGGGAGCTCCTACGAGCAGTACTTC.

V and J are TRBV5-1 and TRBJ2-1; the D gene is possibly TRBD1 (5 bases). V was trimmed by 2 bases and J by 6 bases, leaving 15 bases between them. Germline V lookup: CDR1 SGHRS, CDR2 YFSETQ. The CDR3 is 15 amino acids. CDR3 amino acids: CASSLGQGSINEQFF. CDR3 in DNA: TGCGCCAGCAGCTTAGGTCAGGGATCGATCAATGAGCAGTTCTTC.

This chain uses TRBV6-1 with TRBJ2-1; TRBD2 matches at 7 bases. The ends lost 1 base at V and 2 bases at J; junction bases unmatched: 8. This CDR3 spans 17 amino acids. Germline lookup yields CDR1 MNHNS and CDR2 SASEGT. This chain's CDR3 is CASSEVAGVKAYNEQFF. CDR3 DNA sequence: TGTGCCAGCAGTGAAGTGGCGGGAGTAAAGGCCTACAATGAGCAGTTCTTC.

CDR3 in amino acids: CATRLGNQPQHF. The CDR3 region has the DNA TGTGCCACTAGACTAGGGAATCAGCCCCAGCATTTT. The rearrangement joins TRBV15 to TRBJ1-5, with D hard to call. This CDR3 has 12 amino acids. The germline V and J ends were trimmed by 9 bases and 4 bases, with 10 bases remaining between them. The germline V gene has CDR1 LNHNV and CDR2 YYDKDF (reference sequence).

The CDR3 loop reads CASSLEQGYEQFF. The CDR3 DNA follows: TGTGCCAGCAGCTTAGAACAGGGTTATGAGCAGTTCTTC. This rearrangement joins TRBV7-7 to TRBJ2-1, with D tentatively TRBD1 (6 bases). Trimming cost V 1 base and J 8 bases, with 9 bases left between them. Germline CDR1 is SSHAT and CDR2 is FNYEAQ (reference sequence). This CDR3 has 13 residues.

The chain couples TRBV5-4 to TRBJ1-2, with D maybe TRBD1 (6 bases). Germline assignment: CDR1 SGHNT and CDR2 YYREEE (reference sequence). The CDR3 sequence is 16 residues long. Trimming pared 5 bases from V and 0 bases from J, leaving 17 bases between. As DNA, the CDR3 is TGTGCCAGCAGACCCGGGGGGGGCCGTACTAACTATGGCTACACCTTC. Protein sequence: CASRPGGGRTNYGYTF. The whole variable domain, filled in from reference TRBV5-4 and TRBJ1-2, reads ETGVTQSPTHLIKTRGQQVTLRCSSQSGHNTVSWYQQALGQGPQFIFQYYREEENGRGNFPPRFSGLQFPNYSSELNVNALELDDSALYLCASRPGGGRTNYGYTFGSGTRLTVV.

V gene TRBV11-3 combines with J gene TRBJ2-5, with TRBD2 matching over 9 bases. The CDR3 has 14 residues. With 5 bases clipped from V and 3 bases from J, the junction kept 4 bases outside the gene matches. Germline V gene lookup returns CDR1 SGHNT and CDR2 YENEEA. The CDR3 DNA reads TGTGCCAGCAGCCTGAGACTAGCGGAAGAGACCCAGTACTTC. Translation gives CASSLRLAEETQYF.

This clone was counted a single time. The gene calls are TRBV29-1 and TRBJ2-5, with 9 bases matching TRBD1. The J call may be incorrect, as the DNA end agrees better with TRBJ2-7. Germline loops: CDR1 SQVTM, CDR2 ANQGSEA. This CDR3 has 14 amino acids. CDR3 in DNA: TGCAGCGTTAGTGGGACAGGGTGGACCTACGAGCAGTACTTC. This encodes CSVSGTGWTYEQYF.

This sequence joins TRBV13 and TRBJ2-7, with TRBD2 matching over 7 bases. Germline assignment: CDR1 PRHDT and CDR2 FYEKMQ (reference sequence). The CDR3 is 15 residues long. J was trimmed by 3 bases and V by 2 bases; bases with no gene match: 7. The CDR3 nucleotides are TGTGCCAGCAGCTTAAGCCGGGAGGCGGTCTACGAGCAGTACGTC. Translated, it gives CASSLSREAVYEQYV.

This clone was detected only a few times. The rearrangement joins TRBV7-3 to TRBJ2-1, with 14 bases matching TRBD2. V lost 4 bases, J lost 6 bases, and 5 bases stayed unmatched. The CDR3 spans 16 residues. Germline V CDR1 and CDR2: SGHTA, FQGTGA. The CDR3 reads CASSSGLAGVTNEQFF. The CDR3 DNA is TGTGCCAGCAGCTCGGGACTAGCGGGAGTCACCAATGAGCAGTTCTTC. Looking up the rest from reference TRBV7-3 and TRBJ2-1 gives the full variable domain: GAGVSQTPSNKVTEKGKYVELRCDPISGHTALYWYRQSLGQGPEFLIYFQGTGAADDSGLPNDRFFAVRPEGSVSTLKIQRTERGDSAVYLCASSSGLAGVTNEQFFGPGTRLTVL.

The genes are TRBV19 and TRBJ2-3; TRBD2 matches 13 bases. CDR1 and CDR2 (germline): LNHDA, SQIVND (reference sequence). The CDR3 runs to 14 residues. Germline trimming cut 6 bases from V and 9 bases from J; bases unmatched to any gene: 6. CDR3 sequence: CASRWTSGGDTQYF. The CDR3 nucleotides are TGTGCCAGTAGATGGACTAGCGGGGGAGACACGCAGTATTTT.

This clone appeared a single time. This chain connects TRBV18 to TRBJ2-7; a possible D gene is TRBD2 (6 bases). V shed 1 base and J shed 5 bases, with 9 bases lying between them. The CDR3 length is 13 residues. Germline CDR1 KGHSH, CDR2 LQKENI. The CDR3 is CASSPRGGDEQYV. CDR3 bases: TGTGCCAGCTCACCACGGGGAGGAGACGAGCAGTACGTC.

The chain employs TRBV7-9 and TRBJ1-1, with a tentative D call TRBD1 (5 bases). Germline V gene data show CDR1 as SEHNR and CDR2 as FQNEAQ (reference sequence). The CDR3 runs to 16 residues. V lost 2 bases and J 1 base, leaving 14 bases between the germline ends. CDR3 sequence: CASSLTRGLGNTEAFF. The CDR3, as DNA: TGTGCCAGCAGCTTAACCCGGGGACTGGGGAACACTGAAGCTTTCTTT. The variable domain in full, with the rest retrieved from reference TRBV7-9 and TRBJ1-1, is DTGVSQNPRHKITKRGQNVTFRCDPISEHNRLYWYRQTLGQGPEFLTYFQNEAQLEKSRLLSDRFSAERPKGSFSTLEIQRTEQGDSAMYLCASSLTRGLGNTEAFFGQGTRLTVV.

The chain uses TRBV11-3 and TRBJ1-1, with 7 bases lining up with TRBD1. Trimming at V came to 3 bases and at J to 1 base, leaving 2 bases not matched to a gene. The CDR3 contains 14 residues. Germline lookup yields CDR1 SGHNT and CDR2 YENEEA. The CDR3: CASSLTGTNTEAFF. CDR3 nucleotide sequence: TGTGCCAGCAGCTTGACAGGGACGAACACTGAAGCTTTCTTT.

The CDR3 spells CASSFPRGGAGELFF. In nucleotides, the CDR3 is TGTGCCAGTAGTTTCCCACGAGGGGGAGCCGGGGAGCTGTTTTTT. The genes are TRBV19 and TRBJ2-2; D might be TRBD1 (6 bases). Trimming took 5 bases from V and 6 from J, leaving 16 bases between them. The CDR3 totals 15 residues. The germline CDR1 and CDR2 sequences are LNHDA and SQIVND (reference sequence). Complete variable domain (other parts from reference TRBV19 and TRBJ2-2): DGGITQSPKYLFRKEGQNVTLSCEQNLNHDAMYWYRQDPGQGLRLIYYSQIVNDFQKGDIAEGYSVSREKKESFPLTVTSAQKNPTAFYLCASSFPRGGAGELFFGEGSRLTVL.

The rearrangement links TRBV16 to TRBJ2-1; 10 bases agree with TRBD2. Looked up from germline, CDR1 is KGHSY and CDR2 is FQNENV. V lost 5 bases, J lost 3 bases, and 7 bases stayed unmatched. There are 16 residues in the CDR3. The CDR3 reads CASSFQAGGHYNEQFF. DNA for the CDR3: TGTGCCAGCAGCTTCCAAGCGGGAGGGCACTACAATGAGCAGTTCTTC.

This chain uses TRBV2 with TRBJ2-1, with D possibly TRBD1 on 6 matching bases. The CDR3 runs 14 residues. The V end was cut by 6 bases, the J end by 9 bases, with 18 bases between. Germline values: CDR1 SNHLY, CDR2 FYNNEI. This CDR3 is CASRTGAPAIEQFF. CDR3 bases: TGTGCCAGCAGGACAGGCGCCCCTGCCATTGAGCAGTTCTTC. Full variable domain (remainder filled in from reference TRBV2 and TRBJ2-1): EPEVTQTPSHQVTQMGQEVILRCVPISNHLYFYWYRQILGQKVEFLVSFYNNEISEKSEIFDDQFSVERPDGSNFTLKIRSTKLEDSAMYFCASRTGAPAIEQFFGPGTRLTVL.

This chain links TRBV18 with TRBJ2-2, with D unresolved. The CDR3 spans 14 residues. Germline V gene data show CDR1 as KGHSH and CDR2 as LQKENI. With 4 bases removed from V and 2 bases from J, the gap between germline ends came to 8 bases. Here the CDR3 reads CASSHSSNTGELFF. The DNA of the CDR3 is TGTGCCAGCTCACATAGTTCCAACACCGGGGAGCTGTTTTTT.

The DNA for the CDR3 is TGTGCCAGCACTCTCCGAGACACCGGGGAGCTGTTTTTT. Residues: CASTLRDTGELFF. This rearrangement joins TRBV28 to TRBJ2-2; D not resolved. Germline assignment: CDR1 MDHEN and CDR2 SYDVKM. Trimming took off 7 bases at V and 3 bases at J, with 9 bases between the two ends. The CDR3 loop spans 13 amino acids.

V is TRBV2 and J is TRBJ2-7; 11 bases match TRBD1. V lost 6 bases, J lost 1 base, and 5 bases stayed unmatched. The germline CDR1 and CDR2 sequences are SNHLY and FYNNEI. This CDR3 contains 15 residues. CDR3 loop: CASSGQGAVSYEQYV. The CDR3 bases are TGTGCCAGCAGCGGACAGGGGGCAGTTTCCTACGAGCAGTACGTC.

The chain has TRBV5-1 and TRBJ2-3; tentatively, D is TRBD2 (6 bases). The V end was cut by 2 bases, the J end by 2 bases, with 15 bases between. From germline, CDR1 is SGHRS and CDR2 YFSETQ. This CDR3 has 16 amino acids. CDR3 region: CASSFSGLANTDTQYF. The DNA for the CDR3 is TGCGCCAGCAGCTTTAGTGGCCTAGCGAACACAGATACGCAGTATTTT.

V is TRBV27 and J is TRBJ2-1, with 8 positions matching TRBD2. The V gene end was trimmed by 5 bases and the J gene end by 0 bases; junction bases not matched to a gene: 6. CDR1 and CDR2 from the germline V gene are MNHEY and SMNVEV (reference sequence). CDR3 length: 16 amino acids. DNA for the CDR3: TGTGCCAGCAGTACCGTAGCGGGAACCTCCTACAATGAGCAGTTCTTC. The encoded protein is CASSTVAGTSYNEQFF.

The chain is built from TRBV9 and TRBJ2-7; 7 bases are a match to TRBD1. Germline V gene data show CDR1 as SGDLS and CDR2 as YYNGEE. The CDR3 is 14 residues long. The ends lost 0 bases at V and 2 bases at J; junction bases unmatched: 2. The CDR3: CASSVGTGAYEQYF. The CDR3 DNA reads as TGTGCCAGCAGCGTAGGAACAGGGGCCTACGAGCAGTACTTC. Complete variable domain (other parts from reference TRBV9 and TRBJ2-7): DSGVTQTPKHLITATGQRVTLRCSPRSGDLSVYWYQQSLDQGLQFLIQYYNGEERAKGNILERFSAQQFPDLHSELNLSSLELGDSALYFCASSVGTGAYEQYFGPGTRLTVT.

The J gene is TRBJ2-1, the V gene TRBV29-1; D unclear. This CDR3 is 11 amino acids long. Trimming removed 4 bases at V and 7 bases at J, with 8 bases between. Germline CDR1 and CDR2: SQVTM and ANQGSEA. The CDR3 is CSVGLWNEQFF. The CDR3, as DNA: TGCAGCGTTGGGCTGTGGAATGAGCAGTTCTTC.

This rearrangement joins TRBV5-4 to TRBJ2-2; D is unresolved. Germline V CDR1 and CDR2: SGHNT, YYREEE (reference sequence). The length of the CDR3 is 14 residues. V was clipped by 4 bases and J by 1 base, with 8 bases between them. The CDR3 nucleotides are TGTGCCAGCAGCACCTCCGGGAACACCGGGGAGCTGTTTTTT. Protein sequence: CASSTSGNTGELFF. The variable domain in full, with the rest retrieved from reference TRBV5-4 and TRBJ2-2, is ETGVTQSPTHLIKTRGQQVTLRCSSQSGHNTVSWYQQALGQGPQFIFQYYREEENGRGNFPPRFSGLQFPNYSSELNVNALELDDSALYLCASSTSGNTGELFFGEGSRLTVL.

This rearrangement joins TRBV27 to TRBJ1-1; 7 bases line up with TRBD1. The J segment lost 4 bases and the V segment lost 6 bases, leaving 5 bases of the junction unmatched. The CDR3 spans 13 residues. Germline-derived CDR1 and CDR2 are MNHEY and SMNVEV (reference sequence). CDR3 nucleotide sequence: TGTGCCAGCAGGAAACAGGGGAGCACTGAAGCTTTCTTT. Protein: CASRKQGSTEAFF.

The chain combines TRBV6-5 with TRBJ1-5, with TRBD1 as a possible D gene (5 bases). The V end lost 6 bases, the J end lost 6 bases, and 15 bases lay between the germline ends. The CDR3 spans 14 residues. Germline V lookup: CDR1 MNHEY, CDR2 SVGAGI. The CDR3 nucleotides read TGTGCCAGCAGCCGCGACGGGGGAGGTCAGCCCCAGCATTTT. Translation: CASSRDGGGQPQHF.

The rearrangement uses TRBV2 and TRBJ2-7; TRBD1 is a possible D gene (5 bases). The CDR3 has 12 residues. The V end lost 6 bases, the J end lost 2 bases, and 8 bases lay between the germline ends. The germline gives CDR1 SNHLY, CDR2 FYNNEI. The CDR3 DNA reads TGTGCCAGCAGAATAGGGGCCTACGAGCAGTACGTC. Protein product: CASRIGAYEQYV.

The gene calls are TRBV5-1 and TRBJ2-5, with D possibly being TRBD1 (5 bases). The CDR3 totals 15 residues. CDR1 is SGHRS, CDR2 YFSETQ, per germline. V lost 3 bases, J lost 2 bases, and 14 bases lay in between. The CDR3 here is CASSSQGAQQETQYF. For the CDR3, the DNA is TGCGCCAGCAGCTCCCAAGGGGCGCAACAAGAGACCCAGTACTTC.

The chain carries TRBV27 and TRBJ1-5; D not resolved. CDR1 MNHEY and CDR2 SMNVEV come from the germline V gene (reference sequence). V was clipped by 3 bases and J by 4 bases, with 10 bases between them. This CDR3 contains 14 residues. The CDR3 DNA is TGTGCCAGCAGTTTGATTGGCGGGAATCAGCCCCAGCATTTT. Its protein is CASSLIGGNQPQHF.

J is TRBJ2-2 and V is TRBV5-6, with 8 bases matching TRBD2. Trimming cost V 4 bases and J 3 bases; bases outside gene matches: 5. This CDR3 has 15 amino acids. Germline V gives CDR1 SGHDT, CDR2 YYEEEE. The DNA of the CDR3 is TGTGCCAGCAGCGGCGGGGGGCAGGACACCGGGGAGCTGTTTTTT. This sequence encodes CASSGGGQDTGELFF.

The chain carries TRBV2 and TRBJ2-7; maybe TRBD2 (7 bases). Trimming took off 8 bases at V and 2 bases at J, with 16 bases between the two ends. The CDR3 is 14 amino acids. CDR1 and CDR2 (germline): SNHLY, FYNNEI. CDR3 amino acids: CASHIRGGPYEQYV. The CDR3 region has the DNA TGTGCCAGCCATATAAGGGGGGGGCCCTACGAGCAGTACGTC.